The T cell receptor (beta chain) under discussion was sequenced for a study of technical replicates of blood from a handful of donors. The data were produced by immunoSEQ multiplex PCR, yet TCRdb's version contains in-frame clones alone and is incomplete. The profile covers almost 70,000 clones, with approximately 90% appearing a single time and approximately 0.39% taken by the ten largest. In germline, CDR1 is SGDLS, CDR2 YYNGEE. V gave up 4 bases and J gave up 4 bases; unmatched junction bases: 19. The CDR3 has 18 amino acids. This clonotype originated in a human donor in good health. The rearrangement links TRBV9 to TRBJ2-7; 8 bases are shared with TRBD1. The sample taken for sequencing was T cells isolated from PBMCs. CDR3 sequence reads: CASSFWDRRERERYEQYF. The CDR3 DNA is TGTGCCAGCAGCTTTTGGGACAGGCGAGAACGGGAGAGATACGAGCAGTACTTC.